These 23 T cell receptor beta chains were all obtained from the same sample, sequenced in a study of CD8 T cells in ankylosing spondylitis. Using its own MiXCR run on the 5' RACE reads, TCRdb lists one record per CDR3 protein. This sample yields roughly 170,000 distinct CDR3 sequences, of which roughly 10% are seen a single time; about 14% belongs to the top ten. The sample was blood, either unsorted or a sorted T cell fraction (not recorded which). These receptors all stem from a female donor with ankylosing spondylitis or in good health (not recorded which).

This clonotype was counted at least ten times. This chain connects TRBV15 to TRBJ2-3; TRBD2 aligns across 7 bases. V gave up 8 bases and J gave up 6 bases; unmatched junction bases: 11. Per the germline V gene, CDR1 is LNHNV and CDR2 is YYDKDF (reference sequence). The CDR3 is 14 residues long. CDR3 loop: CATGVGGSPDTQYF. Written as DNA, the CDR3 is TGTGCCACCGGGGTAGGCGGGAGCCCCGATACGCAGTATTTT.

This clonotype was observed many times. The chain uses TRBV7-1 and TRBJ2-1, with a weak D call TRBD2 (7 bases). TRBV7-1 belongs to the ORF category, with a function that is uncertain. This CDR3 region has 22 residues. V dropped 3 bases and J dropped 0 bases, with 30 bases sitting between them. CDR3 sequence: CASSSLFLAREGGANSYNEQFF. CDR3 sequence (DNA): TGTGCCAGCAGCTCCCTTTTCCTGGCCAGGGAGGGGGGGGCCAACTCCTACAATGAGCAGTTCTTC.

The rearrangement links TRBV9 to TRBJ2-5; 7 bases match TRBD2. Looked up from germline, CDR1 is SGDLS and CDR2 is YYNGEE. This CDR3 has 16 amino acids. V was pared by 0 bases and J by 5 bases, with 10 bases of the junction left unmatched. CDR3: CASSVASSGLYETQYF. Written as DNA, the CDR3 is TGTGCCAGCAGCGTAGCGAGTAGCGGGTTGTATGAGACCCAGTACTTC.

By share, this clonotype ranks as medium-sized. The CDR3 reads CASSRTGGWGYTF. CDR3 coding DNA: TGCGCCAGCAGCCGGACAGGGGGCTGGGGCTACACCTTC. The chain employs TRBV4-3 and TRBJ1-2, with 11 nucleotides matching TRBD1. Germline-derived CDR1 and CDR2 are LGHNA and YSLEER. With V trimmed by 4 bases and J by 8 bases, 3 bases remained unmatched. This CDR3 region has 13 residues.

The rearrangement uses TRBV3-1 and TRBJ2-7; 7 nucleotides match TRBD1. V gave up 3 bases and J gave up 6 bases; unmatched junction bases: 8. The germline V gene encodes CDR1 LGHDT and CDR2 YNNKEL (reference sequence). The CDR3 loop spans 14 amino acids. CDR3 bases: TGTGCCAGCAGCCACAGAGTGACAGGGAGCGAGCAGTACTTC. The encoded protein is CASSHRVTGSEQYF.

This clonotype turned up a few times. The chain couples TRBV30 to TRBJ2-1; 9 positions match TRBD1. The CDR3 extends over 13 amino acids. Germline CDR1 GTSNPN, CDR2 SVGIG (reference sequence). The junction had 3 bases not matched to a gene; V was cut back by 0 bases and J by 9 bases. The DNA of the CDR3 is TGTGCCTGGAGTGTAACAGGGGGCAGTGAGCAGTTCTTC. Translation gives CAWSVTGGSEQFF. The full variable domain, with the rest looked up from reference TRBV30 and TRBJ2-1, is SQTIHQWPATLVQPVGSPLSLECTVEGTSNPNLYWYRQAAGRGLQLLFYSVGIGQISSEVPQNLSASRPQDRQFILSSKKLLLSDSGFYLCAWSVTGGSEQFFGPGTRLTVL.

This clonotype appeared many times. V and J are TRBV12-3 or TRBV12-4 and TRBJ1-2; tentatively, D is TRBD1 (5 bases). The CDR3 is 16 amino acids. V gave up 7 bases and J gave up 6 bases, with 24 bases separating them. For the CDR3, the DNA is TGTGCCAGCACCTACGGGAGGGGCGCGTCTTCTCATGGCTACACCTTC. The encoded protein is CASTYGRGASSHGYTF.

This clonotype was counted between two and nine times. V gene TRBV7-6 combines with J gene TRBJ2-3; 8 bases fit TRBD1. In germline, CDR1 is SGHVS, CDR2 FNYEAQ. The J segment lost 1 base and the V segment lost 5 bases, leaving 8 bases of the junction unmatched. The CDR3 is 16 amino acids. The CDR3, as DNA: TGTGCCAGCAGCCCGCGACAGGGGAGCGGCACAGATACGCAGTATTTT. Amino acids: CASSPRQGSGTDTQYF.

The chain is built from TRBV11-2 and TRBJ2-5, with 7 nucleotides matching TRBD2. Germline V gene sequence: CDR1 SGHAT, CDR2 FQNNGV. CDR3 size: 16 residues. V lost 4 bases, J lost 3 bases, and 11 bases stayed unmatched. The chain's CDR3 is CASSSWNGGSEETQYF. CDR3 in DNA: TGTGCCAGCAGCTCCTGGAATGGCGGGAGTGAAGAGACCCAGTACTTC.

In this sample, this clonotype turned up many times. This sequence joins TRBV7-9 and TRBJ2-1, with D hard to call. The CDR3 is made up of 11 amino acids. V lost 6 bases and J lost 10, with 10 bases in between. The germline CDR1 and CDR2 sequences are SEHNR and FQNEAQ (reference sequence). CDR3 nucleotides: TGTGCCAGCAGAGACGCGAAAGAGCAGTTCTTC. It encodes CASRDAKEQFF. Full variable domain (missing parts from reference TRBV7-9 and TRBJ2-1): DTGVSQNPRHKITKRGQNVTFRCDPISEHNRLYWYRQTLGQGPEFLTYFQNEAQLEKSRLLSDRFSAERPKGSFSTLEIQRTEQGDSAMYLCASRDAKEQFFGPGTRLTVL.

This clonotype was seen more than once but under ten times. The chain carries TRBV5-4 and TRBJ1-1; possibly TRBD1 for D (6 bases). The germline V gene encodes CDR1 SGHNT and CDR2 YYREEE (reference sequence). There are 12 residues in the CDR3. V lost 4 bases, J lost 6 bases, and 10 bases lay in between. The CDR3 DNA reads as TGTGCCAGCAGCGCACAGGGCGCTGAAGCTTTCTTT. Translating it yields CASSAQGAEAFF.

CDR3 DNA: TGTGCCAGCAGTTACGGGGTCGGGACTAGGTCGAATAATGAGCAGTTCTTC. It is translated as CASSYGVGTRSNNEQFF. The V call is TRBV6-2 or TRBV6-3, the J call TRBJ2-1; 8 nucleotides agree with TRBD2. With V trimmed by 2 bases and J by 7 bases, 13 bases remained unmatched. The CDR3 runs 17 residues. The germline gives CDR1 MNHEY, CDR2 SVGEGT.

This clonotype appeared a few times. This sequence joins TRBV6-2 or TRBV6-3 and TRBJ2-5; weak D call: TRBD1 (6 bases). The germline V and J ends were trimmed by 4 bases and 13 bases, with 22 bases remaining between them. This CDR3 is 14 amino acids long. Germline assignment: CDR1 MNHEY and CDR2 SVGEGT. The CDR3 DNA follows: TGTGCCAGCAGTTCCTACTCCGGACAGATTGATGGGTACTTC. Its translation: CASSSYSGQIDGYF.

This CDR3 reads CASSWEGNGYTF. For the CDR3, the DNA is TGTGCCAGCAGCTGGGAGGGGAACGGCTACACCTTC. J is TRBJ1-2 and V is TRBV5-6; perhaps TRBD1 as D (5 bases). CDR1 SGHDT and CDR2 YYEEEE come from the germline V gene. This CDR3 contains 12 residues. V was pared by 3 bases and J by 8 bases, with 11 bases between.

The chain employs TRBV11-1 and TRBJ1-1; the D gene is possibly TRBD1 (6 bases). The CDR3 spans 17 residues. Germline V gene data show CDR1 as SGHAT and CDR2 as FQDESV (reference sequence). V gave up 3 bases and J gave up 0 bases, with 17 bases separating them. The CDR3, as DNA: TGTGCCAGCAGCTTTGACGGGGCCCGGGGGCTGAACACTGAAGCTTTCTTT. The encoded protein is CASSFDGARGLNTEAFF.

This clonotype was observed a handful of times. The CDR3 DNA reads TGTGCCACCAGCGGGGGGCGGGCGGGACTATACACCGGGGAGCTGTTTTTT. This gives the protein CATSGGRAGLYTGELFF. The rearrangement joins TRBV15 to TRBJ2-2; TRBD2 might be the D (7 bases). Germline V lookup: CDR1 LNHNV, CDR2 YYDKDF (reference sequence). V lost 5 bases, J lost 3 bases, and 19 bases lay in between. CDR3 length: 17 residues. The variable domain in full, completed from reference TRBV15 and TRBJ2-2, reads DAMVIQNPRYQVTQFGKPVTLSCSQTLNHNVMYWYQQKSSQAPKLLFHYYDKDFNNEADTPDNFQSRRPNTSFCFLDIRSPGLGDTAMYLCATSGGRAGLYTGELFFGEGSRLTVL.

This clonotype turned up a few times. The chain carries TRBV7-9 and TRBJ2-1; 7 bases fit TRBD2. The V segment lost 5 bases and the J segment 9 bases; nucleotides outside the gene matches: 10. The CDR3 extends over 14 amino acids. The V gene's germline CDR1 is SEHNR and CDR2 FQNEAQ (reference sequence). CDR3 residues: CASSPPRGVSEQFF. The CDR3, as DNA: TGTGCCAGCAGCCCACCCCGGGGGGTCTCTGAGCAGTTCTTC.

A few counts support this clonotype. The J gene is TRBJ2-2, the V gene TRBV27; 7 bases match TRBD2. There are 14 residues in the CDR3. Germline V gives CDR1 MNHEY, CDR2 SMNVEV (reference sequence). V lost 5 bases to trimming and J lost 9 bases; unmatched junction nucleotides: 9. The CDR3, as DNA: TGTGCCAGCAGTCCCACGGGGGGAGGGCGGGAGCTGTTTTTT. Translation: CASSPTGGGRELFF.

The chain combines TRBV12-3 or TRBV12-4 with TRBJ2-1; a weak D match, TRBD2 (7 bases). The length of the CDR3 is 15 residues. V lost 7 bases and J lost 7, with 20 bases in between. The CDR3 sequence is CASKLGGARTNEQFF. The DNA for the CDR3 is TGTGCCAGCAAACTAGGGGGGGCGAGAACTAATGAGCAGTTCTTC.

This clonotype was detected a few times. The chain recombines TRBV20-1 with TRBJ2-1, with TRBD2 matching 14 bases. CDR1 DFQATT and CDR2 SNEGSKA come from the germline V gene (reference sequence). Germline trimming cut 6 bases from V and 7 bases from J; bases unmatched to any gene: 8. The CDR3 covers 15 residues. For the CDR3, the DNA is TGCAGTGCACCTGGGACTAGCGGGAGTGCTAATGAGCAGTTCTTC. Amino acids: CSAPGTSGSANEQFF.

Details on this clonotype: A clone one base away is much larger, so this may be a read error. V and J are TRBV6-2 or TRBV6-3 and TRBJ2-1; no clear D gene. This CDR3 is built from 13 residues. The germline gives CDR1 MNHEY, CDR2 SVGEGT. Trimming cost V 1 base and J 5 bases, with 6 bases left between them. This chain's CDR3 is CASSYYSNNEQFF. CDR3 nucleotide sequence: TGTGCCAGCAGTTACTATAGCAACAATGAGCAGTTCTTC.

A remark on this clonotype: A much larger clone lies one base from this, so it may be a read error. The chain carries TRBV7-9 and TRBJ2-3, with D possibly being TRBD2 (6 bases). V lost 2 bases to trimming and J lost 2 bases, with 8 bases between them. This CDR3 has 14 residues. Germline V gives CDR1 SEHNR, CDR2 FQNEAQ (reference sequence). The chain's CDR3 is CASSLTGDTDTQYF. CDR3 nucleotides: TGTGCCAGCAGCTTAACGGGGGACACAGATACGCAGTATTTT.

Written as DNA, the CDR3 is TGTGCCAGCAGCCAAGCCTTAGCGGGGCTAGCCAAAAACATTCAGTACTTC. Protein product: CASSQALAGLAKNIQYF. The chain recombines TRBV14 with TRBJ2-4; TRBD2 agrees at 8 bases. Germline CDR1 reads SGHDN; CDR2 reads FVKESK. This CDR3 spans 17 amino acids. J lost 0 bases, V lost 1 base, and 5 bases had no gene match.